This T cell receptor beta chain was sequenced in a study of cytomegalovirus exposure and HLA in healthy donors. The study, taken as a whole, reports: Clonal expansion was found to be greater in HLA-associated TCR beta chains than in equally common others in a later analysis.

The PCR contained 60 Vbeta and 13 Jbeta primers. Measured with immunoSEQ multiplex PCR; TCRdb has only the in-frame clones, and not every one. The table has approximately 220,000 clones, around 85% seen once; the top ten hold under 0.25%. The germline V gene encodes CDR1 MGHDK and CDR2 SYGVNS. V lost 6 bases and J 0 bases, leaving 11 bases between the germline ends. The CDR3 covers 14 residues. Remarks on this clone: Its antigen is not identified.

This clonotype was obtained from a girl aged 2 to 10 in good health and CMV-seronegative. Sequenced: PBMCs. The chain carries TRBV25-1 and TRBJ1-1; TRBD1 might be the D (5 bases). CDR3: CASRETAMNTEAFF. CDR3 DNA sequence: TGTGCCAGCAGGGAGACAGCCATGAACACTGAAGCTTTCTTT.